The 5 T cell receptor beta chains in this list originate from one sample, sequenced in a study of blood T cell repertoires in COVID-19. Assay used: immunoSEQ multiplex PCR; TCRdb lists only in-frame clones, some missing. The table includes 95,000 to 100,000 clones, 84% detected once. The source material was peripheral blood. The receptors come from a human donor in a cohort sampled during active COVID-19.

V is TRBV29-1 and J is TRBJ2-3; 9 bases are a match to TRBD2. The ends lost 7 bases at V and 0 bases at J; junction bases unmatched: 11. The CDR3 consists of 16 residues. Germline V gives CDR1 SQVTM, CDR2 ANQGSEA. CDR3: CSAAGGAIDSTDTQYF. CDR3 DNA sequence: TGCAGCGCTGCGGGGGGGGCGATTGATAGCACAGATACGCAGTATTTT.

This clone appeared once. The V call is TRBV2, the J call TRBJ2-7; TRBD1 matches at 9 bases. The CDR3 length is 12 residues. CDR1 SNHLY and CDR2 FYNNEI come from the germline V gene. The trim removed 6 bases at V and 5 bases at J, leaving 2 bases unmatched. The DNA of the CDR3 is TGTGCCAGCAGACAGGGGGCCCACGAGCAGTACTTC. It is translated as CASRQGAHEQYF.

This chain links TRBV19 with TRBJ2-2, with 7 bases that match TRBD2. Germline lookup yields CDR1 LNHDA and CDR2 SQIVND (reference sequence). This CDR3 contains 14 residues. V lost 9 bases and J lost 5; bases outside the gene matches: 9. As DNA, the CDR3 is TGTGCCAGCACTACCACGGGGGGAACCGGGGAGCTGTTTTTT. It yields the protein CASTTTGGTGELFF.

This rearrangement joins TRBV10-3 to TRBJ2-1; no definite D call. Trimming stripped 6 bases from V and 0 bases from J, with 6 bases between. The germline V gene has CDR1 ENHRY and CDR2 SYGVKD. The CDR3 sequence is 13 residues long. Here the CDR3 reads CAISSTSYNEQFF. The CDR3 DNA is TGTGCCATCAGCTCTACCTCCTACAATGAGCAGTTCTTC.

The V and J genes are TRBV20-1 and TRBJ1-1; 9 bases agree with TRBD1. Germline CDR1 and CDR2: DFQATT and SNEGSKA (reference sequence). The CDR3 covers 14 residues. With V trimmed by 6 bases and J by 6 bases, 11 bases remained unmatched. The CDR3 loop reads CSASRGTGLSEAFF. CDR3 sequence (DNA): TGCAGTGCGAGTAGAGGGACAGGGCTGTCTGAAGCTTTCTTT.